One sample yielded the 2 T cell receptor beta chains listed below, sequenced in a study of blood T cell repertoires in COVID-19. Method: immunoSEQ multiplex PCR; TCRdb's copy keeps in-frame clones and lacks some. The data show 190,000 or so clones, with about four fifths seen just once and 2.5% to 3.5% held by the top ten. Sequenced material: peripheral blood. These receptors were taken from a man in his fifties or sixties with active or convalescent COVID-19.

The chain employs TRBV5-4 and TRBJ2-2; D may be TRBD1 (5 bases). The length of the CDR3 is 16 residues. The germline gives CDR1 SGHNT, CDR2 YYREEE (reference sequence). V lost 4 bases to trimming and J lost 3 bases, with 16 bases between them. Here the CDR3 reads CASSPSRVQYTGELFF. CDR3 bases: TGTGCCAGCAGCCCCTCCAGGGTACAGTACACCGGGGAGCTGTTTTTT.

The J gene is TRBJ2-1, the V gene TRBV27; 8 nucleotides match TRBD2. Looked up from germline, CDR1 is MNHEY and CDR2 is SMNVEV (reference sequence). This CDR3 is built from 15 residues. With 5 bases clipped from V and 5 bases from J, the junction kept 8 bases outside the gene matches. This CDR3 is CASSKSGGQHNEQFF. CDR3 nucleotides: TGTGCCAGCAGTAAATCGGGGGGGCAACACAATGAGCAGTTCTTC.